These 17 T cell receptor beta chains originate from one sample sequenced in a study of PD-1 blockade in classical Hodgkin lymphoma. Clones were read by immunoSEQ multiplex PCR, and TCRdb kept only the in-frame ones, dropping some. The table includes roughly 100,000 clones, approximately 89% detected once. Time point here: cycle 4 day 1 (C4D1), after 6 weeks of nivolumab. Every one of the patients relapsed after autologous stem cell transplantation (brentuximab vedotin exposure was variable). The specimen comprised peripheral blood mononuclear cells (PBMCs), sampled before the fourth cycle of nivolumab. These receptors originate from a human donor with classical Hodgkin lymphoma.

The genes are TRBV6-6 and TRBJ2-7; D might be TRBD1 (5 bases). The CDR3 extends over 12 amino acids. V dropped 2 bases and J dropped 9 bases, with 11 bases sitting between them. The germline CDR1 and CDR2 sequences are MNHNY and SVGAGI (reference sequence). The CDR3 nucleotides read TGTGCCAGCAGTTACAGTGGGGCCGGGCAGTACTTC. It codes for CASSYSGAGQYF.

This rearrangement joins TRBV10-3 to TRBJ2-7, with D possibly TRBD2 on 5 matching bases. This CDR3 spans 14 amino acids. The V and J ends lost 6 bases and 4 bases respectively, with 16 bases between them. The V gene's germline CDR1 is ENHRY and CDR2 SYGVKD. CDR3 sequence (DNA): TGTGCCATCAGGGACCCGGACGAGGGTTACGAGCAGTACTTC. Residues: CAIRDPDEGYEQYF.

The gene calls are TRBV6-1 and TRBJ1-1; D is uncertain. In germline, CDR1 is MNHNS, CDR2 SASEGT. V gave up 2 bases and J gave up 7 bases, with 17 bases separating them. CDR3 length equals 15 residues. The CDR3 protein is CASSEIRLRAGEAFF. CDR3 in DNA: TGTGCCAGCAGTGAAATTAGGTTAAGGGCGGGTGAAGCTTTCTTT.

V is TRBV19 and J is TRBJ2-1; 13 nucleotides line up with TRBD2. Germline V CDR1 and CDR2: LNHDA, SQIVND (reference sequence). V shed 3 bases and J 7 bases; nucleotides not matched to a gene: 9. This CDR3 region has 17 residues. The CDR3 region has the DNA TGTGCCAGTAGTATTGGGACCGGGACTAGCGGGAAAAATGAGCAGTTCTTC. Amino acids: CASSIGTGTSGKNEQFF.

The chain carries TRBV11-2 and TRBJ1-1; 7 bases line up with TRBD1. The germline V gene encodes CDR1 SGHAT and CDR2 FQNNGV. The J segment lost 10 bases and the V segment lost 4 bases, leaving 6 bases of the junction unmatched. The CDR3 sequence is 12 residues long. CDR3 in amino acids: CASSSRDRTAFF. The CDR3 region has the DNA TGTGCCAGCAGCTCCCGGGACAGAACAGCTTTCTTT.

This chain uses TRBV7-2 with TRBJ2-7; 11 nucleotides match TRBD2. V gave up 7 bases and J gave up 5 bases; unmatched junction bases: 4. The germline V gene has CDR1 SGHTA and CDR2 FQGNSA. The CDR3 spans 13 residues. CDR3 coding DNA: TGTGCCAGCAACCTAGCGGGAGGCCACGAGCAGTACTTC. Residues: CASNLAGGHEQYF.

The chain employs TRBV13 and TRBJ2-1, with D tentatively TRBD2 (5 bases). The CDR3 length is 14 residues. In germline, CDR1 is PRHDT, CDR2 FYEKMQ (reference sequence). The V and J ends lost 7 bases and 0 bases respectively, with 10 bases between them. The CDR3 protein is CASTTGSSYNEQFF. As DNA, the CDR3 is TGTGCCAGCACCACGGGGAGCTCCTACAATGAGCAGTTCTTC.

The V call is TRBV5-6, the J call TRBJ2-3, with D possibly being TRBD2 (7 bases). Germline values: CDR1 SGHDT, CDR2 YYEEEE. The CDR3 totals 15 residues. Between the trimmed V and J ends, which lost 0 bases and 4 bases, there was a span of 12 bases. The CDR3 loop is CASSLVGEGADTQYF. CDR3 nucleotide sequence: TGTGCCAGCAGCTTGGTTGGGGAGGGGGCAGATACGCAGTATTTT.

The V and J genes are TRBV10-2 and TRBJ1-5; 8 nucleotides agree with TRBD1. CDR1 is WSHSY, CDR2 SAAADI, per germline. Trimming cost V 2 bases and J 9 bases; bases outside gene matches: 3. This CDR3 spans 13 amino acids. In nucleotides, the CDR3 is TGCGCCAGCAGTGAGGGACAGGGTCTGCCCCAGCATTTT. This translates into CASSEGQGLPQHF.

The CDR3 sequence: CASSQESAGVANEQFF. The CDR3 DNA is TGCGCCAGCAGCCAAGAGTCAGCGGGAGTAGCAAATGAGCAGTTCTTC. The chain recombines TRBV4-1 with TRBJ2-1; 8 positions match TRBD2. The J segment lost 7 bases and the V segment lost 0 bases, leaving 8 bases of the junction unmatched. CDR1 and CDR2 from the germline V gene are MGHRA and YSYEKL. This CDR3 is built from 16 residues.

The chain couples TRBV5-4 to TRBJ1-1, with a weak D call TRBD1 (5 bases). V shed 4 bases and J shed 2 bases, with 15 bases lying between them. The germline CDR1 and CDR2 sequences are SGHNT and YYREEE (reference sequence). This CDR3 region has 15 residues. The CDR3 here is CASSPQRGLNTEAFF. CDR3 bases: TGTGCCAGCAGCCCCCAAAGGGGTTTAAACACTGAAGCTTTCTTT.

The CDR3 spells CASSSWGPQETQYF. CDR3 nucleotides: TGTGCCAGCAGCTCCTGGGGGCCCCAAGAGACCCAGTACTTC. V is TRBV5-4 and J is TRBJ2-5, with D possibly being TRBD1 (6 bases). CDR1 is SGHNT, CDR2 YYREEE, per germline (reference sequence). The V end lost 3 bases, the J end lost 1 base, and 10 bases lay between the germline ends. CDR3 length: 14 amino acids.

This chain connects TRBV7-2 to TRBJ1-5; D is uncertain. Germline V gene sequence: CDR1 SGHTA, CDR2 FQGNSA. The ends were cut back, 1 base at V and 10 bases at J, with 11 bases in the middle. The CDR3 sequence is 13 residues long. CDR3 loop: CASSLDRKSPQHF. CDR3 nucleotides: TGTGCCAGCAGCTTAGATAGGAAAAGTCCCCAGCATTTT.

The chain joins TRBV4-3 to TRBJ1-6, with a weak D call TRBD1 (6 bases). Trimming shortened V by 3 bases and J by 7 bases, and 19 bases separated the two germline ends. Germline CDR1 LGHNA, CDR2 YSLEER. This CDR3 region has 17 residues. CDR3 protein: CASSQNQQGLTNSPLHF. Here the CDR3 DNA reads TGCGCCAGCAGCCAGAATCAACAGGGCTTGACGAATTCACCCCTCCACTTT.

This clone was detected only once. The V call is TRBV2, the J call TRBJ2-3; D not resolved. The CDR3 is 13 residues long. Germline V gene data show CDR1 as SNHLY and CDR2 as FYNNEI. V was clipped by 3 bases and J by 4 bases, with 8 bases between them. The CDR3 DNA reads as TGTGCCAGCAGTGATATTCCGGCAGATACGCAGTATTTT. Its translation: CASSDIPADTQYF. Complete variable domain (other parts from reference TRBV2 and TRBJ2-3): EPEVTQTPSHQVTQMGQEVILRCVPISNHLYFYWYRQILGQKVEFLVSFYNNEISEKSEIFDDQFSVERPDGSNFTLKIRSTKLEDSAMYFCASSDIPADTQYFGPGTRLTVL.

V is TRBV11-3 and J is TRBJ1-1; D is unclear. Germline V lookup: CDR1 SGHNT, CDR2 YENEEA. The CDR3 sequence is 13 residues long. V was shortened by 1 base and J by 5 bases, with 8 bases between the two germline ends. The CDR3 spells CASSLAARTEAFF. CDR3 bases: TGTGCCAGCAGCTTAGCGGCCAGGACTGAAGCTTTCTTT.

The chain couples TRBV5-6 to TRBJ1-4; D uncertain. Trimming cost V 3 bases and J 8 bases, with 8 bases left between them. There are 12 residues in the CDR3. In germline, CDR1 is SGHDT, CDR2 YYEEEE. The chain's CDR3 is CASSSPREKLFF. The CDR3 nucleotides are TGTGCCAGCAGCTCCCCTAGGGAAAAACTGTTTTTT.